This T cell receptor (beta chain) was captured in a study of blood T cell repertoires in COVID-19. Study in general: The United States, Italy and Spain supplied acute and convalescent COVID-19 samples. Nucleic acid was either cDNA or gDNA, and it came from T cells, B-cell-depleted T cells, or PBMCs.

Original methodology: From reference gene primer amplification, estimates of nucleated cell counts were derived. The method was immunoSEQ multiplex PCR; TCRdb's version includes in-frame clones alone and lacks a portion of them. V and J calls and clone size are as listed in that table; D and trimming were resolved from the DNA. The sample consists of roughly 70,000 clones, more than 75% of them appearing once. Sequenced input: peripheral blood. The origin of this receptor is a human donor in a cohort sampled during active COVID-19.

The CDR3 DNA follows: TGTGCCAGCAGGGGGGCTAGCGGGACCACCGGGGAGCTGTTTTTT. Its translation is CASRGASGTTGELFF. The chain joins TRBV7-3 to TRBJ2-2; TRBD2 aligns across 9 bases. Per germline, CDR1 SGHTA and CDR2 FQGTGA. The CDR3 covers 15 residues. V lost 6 bases and J lost 4; bases outside the gene matches: 6.